This T cell receptor beta chain was recovered during a study of cytomegalovirus exposure and HLA in healthy donors (dated by TCRdb to about 2017). In terms of the full investigation: According to an earlier analysis of several hundred of the donors, 150 million to 200 million T cells yielded 90 million to 130 million unique TCR beta sequences and about 300 Gb of sequence data. About 320 gigabases of sequencing data and tens of millions of unique TCR sequences were included in an early release covering several hundred HLA-typed donors. Of the roughly 400 genotyped donors, 65% to 90% fell in the genetic ancestry cluster associated with self-reported Caucasian donors. The study aimed to test whether cataloging public T cell receptors could reveal signatures of past pathogen exposure. The study profiled the T cell repertoires of around 700 subjects by immunosequencing and related them to cytomegalovirus serostatus. A separate validation cohort of roughly 130 different subjects was used in addition to the roughly 700-subject first cohort. To predict cytomegalovirus infection status, the study combined high-throughput TCR immunosequencing, statistical association of individual TCRs with disease status, and machine learning. To study patterns of TCR occurrence, a later analysis re-analyzed previously published TCR beta repertoires from around 700 donors and added high-resolution HLA genotyping. The later analysis used no new phenotypic data to find candidate immune exposures, relying instead on TCR beta sequences and their occurrence across donors. To decide whether each TCR beta V gene segment behaved as functional or pseudogenic, an earlier analysis of over 500 of the donors relied on high-throughput TCR beta sequencing. Donor age, sex, ethnicity and CMV serostatus were collected together with the repertoire data. In a later genetic analysis, genome-wide SNP genotypes for about three fifths of the roughly 670 donors were used, and that subset was treated as a discovery cohort. All discovery cohort repertoires had been generated using a single sequencing platform. HLA typing covered class I and class II loci at four-digit resolution. Typing coverage varied by locus: roughly 620-640 donors for A, B, C, DRB1 and DQB1; 522 for DQA1; approximately 570 for DPA1; about 450 for DPB1. Four to six DR-DQ haplotypes were handled as single units for association and clustering, since linkage in the cohort was strong. Among over 350 genotyped donors of the cohort, an average of 235,054 unique TCR beta nucleotide sequences were sequenced per donor, roughly a sixth of them non-productive.

The germline V gene yields SGHTA for CDR1 and FQGTGA for CDR2. The CDR3, from cysteine to phenylalanine, totals 11 residues. CDR3 DNA is the only sequence kept; it has 33 bases, read in frame from the first base. The germline V end is reduced by 4 bases and the J end by 15 bases; junction bases left unmatched: 5. This clone was counted between two and nine times. Its antigen remains undetermined. No base-level quality is on record; no much larger clone is a single base apart. Library method: the immunoSEQ multiplex PCR assay. For the multiplex PCR, a mixture combining 60 forward primers for TCR Vbeta segments and 13 reverse primers for TCR Jbeta segments was used. The CDR3 region of rearranged TCR beta genes was amplified from genomic DNA by a multiplex PCR assay. The amplified TCR beta libraries were sequenced on the Illumina HiSeq System as 87-base-pair reads. Concerning the study's data processing: Across the 500 to 750 repertoires, a later analysis counted tens of millions of unique TCR beta chains, roughly 11 million of which were shared by at least two donors. Raw reads were error-corrected and collapsed into unique sequences with a nearest-neighbor algorithm that merged closely related sequences to remove PCR and sequencing errors. V, D and J gene segments were assigned by aligning CDR3 sequences to IMGT reference sequences. For a sequence to be retained, a match of at least six nucleotides to both a V gene segment and a J gene segment was required. Rearrangements were classified as productive when the CDR3 lacked stop codons and remained in frame with V and J, and all other rearrangements were classified as non-productive. CDR3 was defined by IMGT convention, running from the second conserved V-encoded cysteine to the conserved J-encoded phenylalanine. The earlier analysis of 550 to 650 of the donors excluded any sequence lacking an unambiguous match to a single V gene segment. An earlier analysis of around 600 of the donors classified V segments as functional when productive rearrangements were above 56.7% and as segregating when the standard deviation between donors was above 5%. A statistical classification framework was built to diagnose cytomegalovirus status from the catalog of TCR beta chain sequences. V and J gene assignment, in a later analysis, came from comparing TCR nucleotide sequences with IMGT/GENE-DB human TR gene sequences. The TCRdist pipeline was used in a later analysis to assign CDR3 sequences and most-parsimonious VDJ recombination scenarios. In a later analysis, every TCR beta chain was defined by the combination of its CDR3 amino acid sequence and its V-gene family, and reads without a unique V-gene family were dropped. To address suspected cross-contamination and a sequencing artifact, a later analysis removed a few hundred highly shared, low-generation-probability nucleotide sequences. In a later analysis, a clonal expansion index was calculated for each public chain from normalized within-repertoire ranks of inferred template counts. In a later analysis, generation probabilities were computed with a VDJ recombination model fitted to out-of-frame rearrangements, and the resulting probabilities were checked against IGoR. In a later analysis, TCR-TCR, TCR-HLA and TCR-CMV co-occurrence was scored with hypergeometric tests, and a repertoire-size bias correction was applied to TCR pairs. False discovery rates were estimated in a later analysis by permuting HLA or CMV assignments 20 times. In a later analysis, co-occurring TCRs were grouped with DBSCAN, and TCRdist sequence similarity was added when clustering was performed within HLA-allele-positive subsets. Repertoires with fewer than 30,000 or more than 120,000 public chains were left out of co-occurrence clustering, as were five repertoires with anomalous nucleotide sharing. As stored in TCRdb, this immuneACCESS dataset retains in-frame rearrangements with V and J assigned. A fraction of the clones does not appear; measured against another copy, unresolved V genes explain less than half of the discrepancy, and the remainder lacks a known reason. Clone size and the V and J calls come from that table; the DNA yielded D and trimming. In all, the sample holds about 140,000 clones, and roughly 8.8% of those were seen once. 6% to 7.5% of the sample is taken by the ten largest.

What the research found in general, with its limitations: In both the original and validation cohorts, the classifier was reported to diagnose cytomegalovirus status with high specificity and sensitivity. A later genetic analysis associated a missense DCLRE1C variant with V-gene and J-gene trimming of TCR beta chains, and an independent cohort replicated the association. A later analysis found that HLA-associated TCR beta chains were more clonally expanded and had lower generation probabilities than equally common non-associated chains. The presence/absence analyses assumed that sequencing depth was roughly uniform across donors, and that assumption may not be true. Compared with the roughly 710-donor mean, donors in an Asian-associated ancestry cluster had fewer N-insertions in productive TCRs, according to a later genetic analysis. Specific HLA alleles were associated with roughly 17,000 TCR beta sequences at a false discovery rate of 0.05 in a later analysis. A further reported finding was that TCR beta sequences accurately predicted the HLA-A and HLA-B alleles for most subjects in the first cohort. The 87-base-pair reads could not distinguish some IMGT-functional V segments, including TRBV6-2 and TRBV6-3, so those segments were excluded. A total of fewer than 200 TCR beta chains were listed by the study as associated with cytomegalovirus. The only immune exposure information available for the cohort was CMV serostatus. Because counts were too low, roughly 16 rarely observed V segments, including chromosome 9 orphons, were left out of the earlier analysis of 500 to 750 of the donors. Most TCR sequences were seen in very few donors, while some public TCRs were found in many individuals. A few of the identified cytomegalovirus-associated TCR beta chains were confirmed in vitro to be specific for cytomegalovirus antigens. When HLA alleles, especially DR and DQ, strongly co-occurred, TCR associations were difficult to assign to individual alleles. According to a later analysis, TCR association rates differed among HLA loci, with DRB1 alleles showing the most associated TCRs and HLA-C alleles showing the fewest. According to a later analysis, parvovirus B19, influenza, CMV and Epstein-Barr virus appeared linked to several top co-occurrence clusters. In this cohort, only TCR beta chains were sequenced, and detectable features were limited by the absence of alpha or paired-chain data. A later analysis found that most CMV-associated TCR beta chains appeared HLA-restricted, with HLA associations seemingly driven largely by CMV exposure. Linkage disequilibrium might explain the correlated functional status among segregating V segments, but an unknown experimental factor could not be ruled out. A cluster of highly shared sequence variants was judged likely to represent a technical artifact of the sequencing pipeline. Broadly in line with IMGT annotations, most TCR beta V segments showed up in productive rearrangements about 87% or about 30% of the time in an earlier analysis of some 590 of the donors. The authors suggested that the approach could potentially be extended to other disease states and immunological phenotypes. Because some donors lacked HLA typing at each locus, the association tests relied only on the typed subset.

In total, roughly 670 healthy bone marrow donors made up the cohort. Cohort members were all nominally healthy when sampled, although unrecorded immune exposures were likely present. The donor tested CMV seropositive, placing the donor among the roughly 300 seropositive members of the cohort. A peripheral blood sample was collected from each donor, and TCR beta sequencing was performed on peripheral blood mononuclear cells. The Qiagen DNeasy Blood Extraction Kit was used to extract genomic DNA from the blood cell samples. This clonotype was obtained from a woman aged 40 to 55 in good health and CMV-seropositive. The sequence joins TRBV7-3 to TRBJ1-5, and 8 bases in between align with TRBD1. Material for sequencing was PBMCs. Read as DNA, the sequence is TGTGCCAGCAGCTCGGCAGGGGGCCGGCATTTT. Its amino acids are CASSSAGGRHF.